The sequence of this T cell receptor (beta chain) was determined in a study of OX40 agonist ivuxolimab in advanced cancers. V lost 6 bases and J 5 bases, leaving 14 bases between the germline ends. The CDR3 runs 14 residues. Germline V CDR1 and CDR2: SEHNR, FQNEAQ (reference sequence). TCRdb keeps only in-frame clones here, not all; method: immunoSEQ multiplex PCR. The data hold about 77,000 clones, with over 75% observed a single time. This sequence joins TRBV7-9 and TRBJ2-1, with D possibly being TRBD2 (6 bases). This receptor was obtained from an adult with an advanced solid tumor such as melanoma, head and neck, liver or kidney cancer. This specimen was CD4+ or CD8+ T cells sorted from blood, taken in a trial of the OX40 agonist ivuxolimab. The CDR3 DNA follows: TGTGCCAGCAGATATGGTAGCGGCGACAATGAGCAGTTCTTC. Residues: CASRYGSGDNEQFF.